This T cell receptor (beta chain) was observed in a study of shared clonotypes between healthy human individuals. Findings and limits, study-wide: Across a handful of donors, naive CD4 shared around 5.4%, naive CD8 around 3.8%, memory CD4 2.3%, memory CD8 more than 0.35%. Non-shared clonotypes displayed generation probabilities falling below those of clonotypes present in all four donors.

Comment on this clone: As yet, its antigen is unknown. The sample carries other DNA sequences with the same CDR3.

Investigators spread the genomic DNA of each subset evenly over several immunoSEQ plates. The protocol was immunoSEQ multiplex PCR, while the TCRdb copy is restricted to in-frame clones and leaves out a portion. Among about 1.5 million clones, 95% to 99% were seen once, and the ten largest hold around 0.47%. Trimming stripped 0 bases from V and 1 base from J, with 6 bases between. Germline V CDR1 and CDR2: ENHRY, SYGVKD. This CDR3 spans 14 amino acids. The study drew its donors from healthy HIV-negative adults without recent acute infections or vaccinations. Sequencing was carried out using naive CD4+ T cells sorted from blood. This sample's subset: CD45RA+ positively selected. This chain joins TRBV10-3 and TRBJ1-1; D might be TRBD1 (6 bases). The receptor's source is a man aged 30 to 45 in good health. The DNA for the CDR3 is TGTGCCATCAGTGAGTCAGGGGGGAACACTGAAGCTTTCTTT. This sequence encodes CAISESGGNTEAFF.